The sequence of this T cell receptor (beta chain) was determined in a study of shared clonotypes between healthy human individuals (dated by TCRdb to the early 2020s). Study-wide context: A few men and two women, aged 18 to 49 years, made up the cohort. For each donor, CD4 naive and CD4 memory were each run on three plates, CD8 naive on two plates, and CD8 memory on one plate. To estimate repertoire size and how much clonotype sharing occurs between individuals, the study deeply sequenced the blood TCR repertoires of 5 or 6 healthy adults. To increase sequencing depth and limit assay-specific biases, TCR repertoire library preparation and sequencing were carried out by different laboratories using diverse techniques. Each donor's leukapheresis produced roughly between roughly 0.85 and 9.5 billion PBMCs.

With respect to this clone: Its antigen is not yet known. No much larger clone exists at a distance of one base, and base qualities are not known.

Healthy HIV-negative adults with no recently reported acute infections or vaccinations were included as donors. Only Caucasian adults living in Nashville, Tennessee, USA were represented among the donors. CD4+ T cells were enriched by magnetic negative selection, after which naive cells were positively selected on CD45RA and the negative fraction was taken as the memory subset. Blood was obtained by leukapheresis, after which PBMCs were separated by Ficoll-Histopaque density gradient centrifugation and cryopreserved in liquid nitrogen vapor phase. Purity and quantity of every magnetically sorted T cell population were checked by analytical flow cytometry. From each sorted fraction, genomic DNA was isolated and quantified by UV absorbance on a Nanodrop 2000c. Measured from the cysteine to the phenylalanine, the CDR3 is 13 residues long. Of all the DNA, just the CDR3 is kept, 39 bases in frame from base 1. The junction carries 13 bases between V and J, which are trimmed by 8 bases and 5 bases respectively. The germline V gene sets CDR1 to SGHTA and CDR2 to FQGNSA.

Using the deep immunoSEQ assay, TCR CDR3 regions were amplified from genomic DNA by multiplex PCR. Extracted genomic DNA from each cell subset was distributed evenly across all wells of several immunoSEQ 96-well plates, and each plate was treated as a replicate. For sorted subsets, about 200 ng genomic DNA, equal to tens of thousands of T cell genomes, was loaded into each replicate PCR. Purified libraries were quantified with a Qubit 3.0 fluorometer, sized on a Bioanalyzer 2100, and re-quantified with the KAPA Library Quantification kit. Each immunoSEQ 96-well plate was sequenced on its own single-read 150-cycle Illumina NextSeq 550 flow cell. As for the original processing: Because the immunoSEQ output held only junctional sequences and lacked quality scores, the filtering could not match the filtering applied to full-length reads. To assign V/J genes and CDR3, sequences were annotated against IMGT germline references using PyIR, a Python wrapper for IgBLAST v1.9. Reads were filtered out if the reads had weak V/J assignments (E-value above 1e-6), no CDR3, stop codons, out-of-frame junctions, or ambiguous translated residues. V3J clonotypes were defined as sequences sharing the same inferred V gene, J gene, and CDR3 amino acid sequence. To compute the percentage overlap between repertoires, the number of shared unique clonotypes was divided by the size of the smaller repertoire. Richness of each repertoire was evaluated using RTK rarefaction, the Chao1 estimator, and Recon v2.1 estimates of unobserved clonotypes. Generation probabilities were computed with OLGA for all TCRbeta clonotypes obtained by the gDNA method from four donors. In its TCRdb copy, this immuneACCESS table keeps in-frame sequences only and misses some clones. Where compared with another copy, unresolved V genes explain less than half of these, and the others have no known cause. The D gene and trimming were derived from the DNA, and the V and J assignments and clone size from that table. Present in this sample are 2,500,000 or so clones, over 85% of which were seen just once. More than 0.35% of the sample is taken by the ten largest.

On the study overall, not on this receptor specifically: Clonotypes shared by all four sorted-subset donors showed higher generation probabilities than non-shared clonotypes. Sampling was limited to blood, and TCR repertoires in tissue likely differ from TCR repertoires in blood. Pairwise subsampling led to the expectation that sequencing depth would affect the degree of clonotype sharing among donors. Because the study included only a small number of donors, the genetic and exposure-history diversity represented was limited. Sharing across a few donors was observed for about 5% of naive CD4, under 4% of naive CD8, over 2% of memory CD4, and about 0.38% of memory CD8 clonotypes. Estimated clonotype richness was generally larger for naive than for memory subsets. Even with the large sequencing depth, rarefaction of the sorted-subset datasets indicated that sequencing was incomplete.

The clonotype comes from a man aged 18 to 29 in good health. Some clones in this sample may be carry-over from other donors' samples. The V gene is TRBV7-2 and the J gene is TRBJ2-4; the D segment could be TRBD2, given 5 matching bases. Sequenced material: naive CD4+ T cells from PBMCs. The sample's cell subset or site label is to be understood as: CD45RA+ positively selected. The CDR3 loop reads CASGVARENIQYF. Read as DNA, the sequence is TGTGCCAGCGGGGTCGCGCGGGAAAACATTCAGTACTTC.